This entry lists 4 T cell receptor beta chains sequenced from one sample in a study of metastatic and nonmetastatic thyroid tumors (dated by TCRdb to 2018 to 2021). Libraries were built with PCR. TCRdb names Illumina HiSeq 4000 as the instrument used. The public reads were run again by TCRdb, first through fastp at Q25 and then through MiXCR, and only productive beta chains were kept. In all, the sample holds about 69,000 clones, and over 12% of those were seen once. Of the sample, about 6.5% is held by the ten largest clones. No treatment had been received by any patient before thyroid surgery. The material sequenced was blood. The receptors were sampled from a male donor with papillary thyroid cancer or a benign thyroid nodule (not recorded which). Some clones in this sample may be carry-over from other donors' samples.

There are many counts of this clone. V usage is TRBV5-6 and J usage is TRBJ1-2, with 11 bases lining up with TRBD1. Germline assignment: CDR1 SGHDT and CDR2 YYEEEE. This CDR3 has 14 amino acids. The V gene end was trimmed by 4 bases and the J gene end by 4 bases; junction bases not matched to a gene: 3. CDR3 loop: CASSPGTGGYGYTF. DNA for the CDR3: TGTGCCAGCAGCCCCGGGACAGGGGGCTATGGCTACACCTTC.

The table lists this clone with many counts. This sequence joins TRBV6-2 or TRBV6-3 and TRBJ2-1; 11 nucleotides line up with TRBD2. J lost 0 bases, V lost 8 bases, and 6 bases had no gene match. The germline CDR1 and CDR2 sequences are MNHEY and SVGEGT. The CDR3 is 16 residues long. The CDR3 sequence is CASGGLAGGSYNEQFF. As DNA, the CDR3 is TGTGCCAGCGGCGGCCTAGCGGGGGGCTCCTACAATGAGCAGTTCTTC.

This clone was detected many times. The DNA for the CDR3 is TGTGCCAGCAACCCCGGGACACTCCTATACAATGAGCAGTTCTTC. Amino acids: CASNPGTLLYNEQFF. The V call is TRBV5-4, the J call TRBJ2-1; a weak D match, TRBD1 (6 bases). CDR3 length: 15 residues. V dropped 6 bases and J dropped 4 bases, with 17 bases sitting between them. Germline loops: CDR1 SGHNT, CDR2 YYREEE (reference sequence). The complete variable domain, with remaining parts taken from reference TRBV5-4 and TRBJ2-1, reads ETGVTQSPTHLIKTRGQQVTLRCSSQSGHNTVSWYQQALGQGPQFIFQYYREEENGRGNFPPRFSGLQFPNYSSELNVNALELDDSALYLCASNPGTLLYNEQFFGPGTRLTVL.

This clone appeared many times. Additional DNA sequences in this sample encode the identical CDR3. The chain is built from TRBV28 and TRBJ2-3; D is ambiguous. This CDR3 is 12 amino acids long. Germline V lookup: CDR1 MDHEN, CDR2 SYDVKM. Trimming pared 6 bases from V and 6 bases from J, leaving 10 bases between. CDR3 DNA: TGTGCCAGCAGCGGCTACGGGGATACGCAGTATTTT. Translated: CASSGYGDTQYF.